This T cell receptor (beta chain) was profiled in a study of CD8 T cells in Susac syndrome. Random hexamers served to reverse transcribe roughly 0.45 to 1 ug RNA. The amplification used immunoSEQ multiplex PCR on TCR beta CDR3; it spanned 54 Vbeta and 13 Jbeta. Each CDR3 protein gets one entry after TCRdb re-called the immunoSEQ multiplex PCR reads with MiXCR. The sample has fewer than 200,000 distinct CDR3 sequences; about 93% are singletons. TEMRA cells were FACS-enriched, and CD8+ and CD4+ T cells were isolated negatively. The sequence was obtained from a human donor in good health. Sequenced sample: CD4+ T cells from PBMCs.

The CDR3 is CASSIGGNEQFF. CDR3 bases: TGTGCCAGTAGTATCGGTGGAAATGAGCAGTTCTTC. This chain joins TRBV19 and TRBJ2-1; D ambiguous. The CDR3 is 12 amino acids. CDR1 is LNHDA, CDR2 SQIVND, per germline (reference sequence). V was clipped by 3 bases and J by 7 bases, with 7 bases between them.